A single sample gave rise to the 23 T cell receptor beta chains below, sequenced in a study of OX40 agonist ivuxolimab in advanced cancers. Clones were read by immunoSEQ multiplex PCR, and TCRdb kept only the in-frame ones, dropping some. This table has around 15,000 clones, approximately 82% appearing once. Sequenced material: CD4+ or CD8+ T cells sorted from blood, taken in a trial of the OX40 agonist ivuxolimab. The receptors here all came from an adult with an advanced solid tumor such as melanoma, head and neck, liver or kidney cancer.

The rearrangement links TRBV27 to TRBJ2-3; TRBD2 is a possible D gene (7 bases). The CDR3 has 20 residues. The germline V and J ends were trimmed by 3 bases and 1 base, with 26 bases remaining between them. The germline gives CDR1 MNHEY, CDR2 SMNVEV (reference sequence). CDR3 residues: CASSFFPARGGLAGTDTQYF. Here the CDR3 DNA reads TGTGCCAGCAGTTTTTTTCCGGCCCGAGGGGGGCTAGCGGGCACAGATACGCAGTATTTT.

This clone was observed a single time. The chain combines TRBV7-2 with TRBJ2-5; D unclear. This CDR3 region has 14 residues. Germline V gives CDR1 SGHTA, CDR2 FQGNSA. Trimming left V 5 bases short and J 5 bases short, with 15 bases between. In DNA form, the CDR3 reads TGTGCCAGCAGCCCCCTCGCGGTGGGGGAGACCCAGTACTTC. Its translation is CASSPLAVGETQYF.

In nucleotides, the CDR3 is TGTGCCAGCAGTGAACGGATTAGGGCCTACGAGCAGTACTTC. Its translation is CASSERIRAYEQYF. The chain is built from TRBV6-1 and TRBJ2-7, with D uncertain. The V end lost 2 bases, the J end lost 2 bases, and 10 bases lay between the germline ends. The CDR3 has 14 amino acids. Germline V gene lookup returns CDR1 MNHNS and CDR2 SASEGT.

J is TRBJ2-3 and V is TRBV11-3; weak D call: TRBD2 (6 bases). V shed 0 bases and J shed 0 bases, with 7 bases lying between them. From germline, CDR1 is SGHNT and CDR2 YENEEA. The CDR3 is 15 amino acids. The DNA for the CDR3 is TGTGCCAGCAGCTTAGAGCGGGGTAGCACAGATACGCAGTATTTT. This gives the protein CASSLERGSTDTQYF.

The chain is built from TRBV9 and TRBJ2-7; D uncertain. This CDR3 spans 13 amino acids. Germline V gene lookup returns CDR1 SGDLS and CDR2 YYNGEE. Trimming took off 2 bases at V and 0 bases at J, with 6 bases between the two ends. CDR3 region: CASSVGDSYEQYF. As DNA, the CDR3 is TGTGCCAGCAGCGTGGGCGACTCCTACGAGCAGTACTTC.

The rearrangement links TRBV7-8 to TRBJ2-1, with 7 bases lining up with TRBD2. Germline V CDR1 and CDR2: SGHVS, FQNEAQ. CDR3 length: 14 residues. With 1 base clipped from V and 6 bases from J, the junction kept 3 bases outside the gene matches. CDR3 amino acids: CASSLEIAGNEQFF. CDR3 DNA: TGTGCCAGCAGCTTAGAGATAGCGGGCAATGAGCAGTTCTTC.

The CDR3 loop reads CASSLQGLASGNEQFF. The CDR3 nucleotides are TGTGCCAGCAGCTTACAAGGACTAGCCTCAGGCAATGAGCAGTTCTTC. V gene TRBV7-8 combines with J gene TRBJ2-1; 8 bases match TRBD2. V lost 2 bases and J lost 6; bases outside the gene matches: 9. The germline gives CDR1 SGHVS, CDR2 FQNEAQ. The CDR3 consists of 16 residues.

The J gene is TRBJ2-1, the V gene TRBV21-1; the DNA was not compared with TRBD2, the D call given in the table. TRBV21-1 is shown as a pseudogene. The CDR3 is 16 residues long. CDR3 residues: CASSNSASGLYNEQFF. CDR3 sequence (DNA): TGTGCCAGCAGCAACTCGGCTAGCGGGTTATACAATGAGCAGTTCTTC.

The chain carries TRBV27 and TRBJ1-2; 8 positions agree with TRBD1. In germline, CDR1 is MNHEY, CDR2 SMNVEV (reference sequence). Trimming removed 6 bases from V and 5 bases from J; junction bases left unmatched: 5. The CDR3 is 13 residues long. DNA of the CDR3: TGTGCCAGCAGACGACAGGGGCCATATGGCTACACCTTC. It specifies CASRRQGPYGYTF.

The chain couples TRBV30 to TRBJ2-2, with a weak D call TRBD2 (7 bases). CDR1 and CDR2 (germline): GTSNPN, SVGIG (reference sequence). Trimming pared 2 bases from V and 3 bases from J, leaving 10 bases between. This CDR3 contains 14 residues. CDR3 DNA sequence: TGTGCCTGGAGTTGGGGGGGCGACACCGGGGAGCTGTTTTTT. Translating gives CAWSWGGDTGELFF. Full variable domain (missing parts from reference TRBV30 and TRBJ2-2): SQTIHQWPATLVQPVGSPLSLECTVEGTSNPNLYWYRQAAGRGLQLLFYSVGIGQISSEVPQNLSASRPQDRQFILSSKKLLLSDSGFYLCAWSWGGDTGELFFGEGSRLTVL.

The chain recombines TRBV6-5 with TRBJ2-7; D remains ambiguous. The CDR3 totals 14 residues. Germline CDR1 reads MNHEY; CDR2 reads SVGAGI. V lost 3 bases and J 0 bases, leaving 9 bases between the germline ends. The CDR3 spells CASSYSGPSYEQYF. For the CDR3, the DNA is TGTGCCAGCAGTTATTCAGGACCCTCCTACGAGCAGTACTTC.

This chain's CDR3 is CASSQDPSGPSGEQYF. The CDR3 region has the DNA TGCGCCAGCAGCCAAGATCCTAGCGGGCCCTCTGGCGAGCAGTACTTC. V and J are TRBV4-1 and TRBJ2-7, with TRBD2 identical over 8 bases. The germline gives CDR1 MGHRA, CDR2 YSYEKL. CDR3 size: 16 residues. The J segment lost 6 bases and the V segment lost 0 bases, leaving 10 bases of the junction unmatched.

The gene calls are TRBV11-3 and TRBJ1-4; a weak D match, TRBD1 (6 bases). V was clipped by 5 bases and J by 2 bases, with 18 bases between them. Germline loops: CDR1 SGHNT, CDR2 YENEEA. The CDR3 is 17 amino acids. CDR3 amino acids: CASSHAGTPSTNEKLFF. The DNA of the CDR3 is TGTGCCAGCAGCCACGCCGGGACACCGAGTACTAATGAAAAACTGTTTTTT.

This chain uses TRBV4-3 with TRBJ1-6; D gene unclear. The V and J ends lost 1 base and 6 bases respectively, with 10 bases between them. The CDR3 length is 15 residues. CDR1 LGHNA and CDR2 YSLEER come from the germline V gene. CDR3 protein: CASSQGTDINSPLHF. In DNA form, the CDR3 reads TGCGCCAGCAGCCAAGGGACGGATATTAATTCACCCCTCCACTTT.

CDR3 in amino acids: CASSQESGGTYEQYF. The CDR3 nucleotides are TGCGCCAGCAGCCAAGAATCGGGGGGGACCTACGAGCAGTACTTC. The rearrangement uses TRBV4-3 and TRBJ2-7; 8 bases are a match to TRBD2. J gave up 2 bases and V 0 bases, and 3 bases lay outside the gene matches. This CDR3 is 15 amino acids long. Germline values: CDR1 LGHNA, CDR2 YSLEER.

The CDR3 nucleotides are TGTGCCAGCACCTCCAATGAGCAGTTCTTC. This gives the protein CASTSNEQFF. J is TRBJ2-1 and V is TRBV5-5; no clear D. V gave up 6 bases and J gave up 6 bases, with 4 bases separating them. Germline lookup yields CDR1 SGHKS and CDR2 YYEKEE (reference sequence). This CDR3 is 10 amino acids long.

The chain is built from TRBV9 and TRBJ1-2, with 9 bases identical to TRBD1. The germline V gene has CDR1 SGDLS and CDR2 YYNGEE. This CDR3 has 19 residues. V was pared by 0 bases and J by 5 bases, with 17 bases of the junction left unmatched. The CDR3 nucleotides read TGTGCCAGCAGCGTAGCTACTTCGTCCCGGGACAGGGATCGGTATGGCTACACCTTC. This encodes CASSVATSSRDRDRYGYTF. The whole variable domain, remainder taken from reference TRBV9 and TRBJ1-2, is DSGVTQTPKHLITATGQRVTLRCSPRSGDLSVYWYQQSLDQGLQFLIQYYNGEERAKGNILERFSAQQFPDLHSELNLSSLELGDSALYFCASSVATSSRDRDRYGYTFGSGTRLTVV.

The chain employs TRBV7-8 and TRBJ1-1; 11 bases map to TRBD1. Unmatched junction bases numbered 5, after V lost 5 bases and J lost 6 bases. Germline CDR1 reads SGHVS; CDR2 reads FQNEAQ. This CDR3 contains 14 residues. The CDR3 protein is CASSPGQGGPEAFF. For the CDR3, the DNA is TGTGCCAGCAGCCCGGGACAGGGGGGACCTGAAGCTTTCTTT.

The chain links TRBV9 to TRBJ2-1; 7 bases match TRBD2. Unmatched junction bases numbered 21, after V lost 1 base and J lost 8 bases. The V gene's germline CDR1 is SGDLS and CDR2 YYNGEE. This CDR3 is 19 amino acids long. CDR3 amino acids: CASSVPTQPEAGVRDEQFF. In DNA, the CDR3 is TGTGCCAGCAGCGTACCAACACAGCCGGAGGCGGGAGTAAGGGATGAGCAGTTCTTC.

The chain combines TRBV9 with TRBJ2-1; D is perhaps TRBD2 (5 bases). The V end was cut by 0 bases, the J end by 8 bases, with 12 bases between. Germline lookup yields CDR1 SGDLS and CDR2 YYNGEE. The CDR3 is 14 residues long. CDR3 sequence (DNA): TGTGCCAGCAGCGTAGACTATGAGGGAGATGAGCAGTTCTTC. This gives the protein CASSVDYEGDEQFF.

The chain combines TRBV7-2 with TRBJ2-7; 7 bases match TRBD2. Germline assignment: CDR1 SGHTA and CDR2 FQGNSA. This CDR3 has 16 amino acids. J was trimmed by 6 bases and V by 0 bases; bases with no gene match: 11. As DNA, the CDR3 is TGTGCCAGCAGCTTAGCCGGGGGGTTTGGGACCCTCGAGCAGTACTTC. It is translated as CASSLAGGFGTLEQYF.

This sequence joins TRBV20-1 and TRBJ2-3; no reliable D call. V lost 5 bases to trimming and J lost 12 bases, with 12 bases between them. Looked up from germline, CDR1 is DFQATT and CDR2 is SNEGSKA (reference sequence). The CDR3 is made up of 10 amino acids. The chain's CDR3 is CSASGLAQYF. The CDR3 DNA is TGCAGTGCTTCCGGCTTGGCTCAGTATTTT.

The chain employs TRBV4-3 and TRBJ2-3; no reliable D call. Between the trimmed V and J ends, which lost 0 bases and 4 bases, there was a span of 11 bases. The CDR3 is 15 amino acids. Germline assignment: CDR1 LGHNA and CDR2 YSLEER. The CDR3 nucleotides read TGCGCCAGCAGCCAAGATGGGCGTTCCCCAGATACGCAGTATTTT. As protein: CASSQDGRSPDTQYF.